Listed here is a single T cell receptor (beta chain). There are many counts of this clonotype. It has no known antigen specificity. Qualities for individual bases were not recorded, and no much larger clone is one base off. Inclusive of the bounding cysteine and phenylalanine, the CDR3 is 15 residues long. Here the CDR3 DNA is all that survives: 45 bases in frame from base 1. The V end gives up 5 bases and the J end 3 bases, leaving 6 bases in the junction not matched to a gene. CDR1 and CDR2 are read off the germline V gene (reference sequence) as SGHAT and FQDESV. The sample belongs to a study of T cell repertoires in cytomegalovirus infection (dated by TCRdb to the late 2010s). Study-level background: The HLA type of each donor mattered for the analysis, because public TCR beta signatures pointed to carriage of CMV infection along with the matching HLA type.

Sequencing was performed on an Illumina HiSeq 1500. The public reads were reanalyzed by TCRdb: fastp trimming at Q25, MiXCR alignment, in-frame beta chains only. All rows with the same CDR3 protein become a single entry with the most common DNA and genes. A total of about 490,000 distinct CDR3 sequences appear in this sample, over 9% of them only once. The ten biggest clones cover 9.5% to 13% of the sample. The research as a whole found: Cumulative frequency of public TCR beta family members discriminated carriers of CMV infection plus the relevant HLA type in this cohort and an independent approximately 350-donor cohort. The ex vivo response was dominated by HLA-C-restricted CMV-specific TCR beta clonotypes, which also provided the single most frequent clonotype in two of eight donors.

This clonotype originated in a human donor in good health (CMV status not recorded). Some clones in this sample may be carry-over from other donors' samples. Sequenced material: PBMCs. In this chain, TRBV11-1 is recombined with TRBJ2-1, with 8 junctional bases fitting TRBD1. For the CDR3, the sequence is CASSRTGSGYNEQFF. The nucleotide sequence is TGTGCCAGCAGCCGGACAGGGTCGGGCTACAATGAGCAGTTCTTC.